This entry lists 15 T cell receptor beta chains sequenced from one sample in a study of human T cells and chemical hapten exposure. TCRdb reanalysed the RACE reads using MiXCR and keeps one entry per CDR3 protein. This sample has almost 40,000 distinct CDR3 sequences, with about 7.6% found just once. Time point: pre-sensitization, week 0. Treatment of the sample: therapeutic diphenylcyclopropenone sensitization with weekly scalp DPC. The sample here was whole blood, taken in connection with sensitization to the hapten diphenylcyclopropenone (DPC). These receptors were obtained from a woman in her forties or fifties with alopecia areata. Some clones in this sample may be carry-over from other donors' samples.

This clonotype was seen repeatedly, ten times or more. The chain combines TRBV2 with TRBJ2-7; D gene ambiguous. CDR1 SNHLY and CDR2 FYNNEI come from the germline V gene. The CDR3 is made up of 12 amino acids. Trimming removed 9 bases from V and 2 bases from J, with 11 bases in between. CDR3 nucleotides: TGTGCCAGTACCTGGGCGACCTACGAGCAGTACTTC. This translates into CASTWATYEQYF.

This clonotype was detected many times. This rearrangement joins TRBV7-3 to TRBJ2-7, with 7 bases identical to TRBD1. With 1 base clipped from V and 0 bases from J, the junction kept 3 bases outside the gene matches. Germline V gives CDR1 SGHTA, CDR2 FQGTGA. The CDR3 is 15 amino acids. For the CDR3, the DNA is TGTGCCAGCAGCTTAAATCCAGGGGGCTCCTACGAGCAGTACTTC. Residues: CASSLNPGGSYEQYF.

The chain joins TRBV20-1 to TRBJ1-1; 10 bases fit TRBD1. After removal of 1 base from V and 6 bases from J, the junction contained 14 bases not matched to a gene. Germline-derived CDR1 and CDR2 are DFQATT and SNEGSKA (reference sequence). The CDR3 is made up of 17 amino acids. The DNA of the CDR3 is TGCAGTGCTAGAGGGGGACAGGGGATAACCCTTATGGCTGAAGCTTTCTTT. The encoded protein is CSARGGQGITLMAEAFF.

This clonotype appeared a few times. The chain has TRBV19 and TRBJ2-3; 9 nucleotides align to TRBD1. From germline, CDR1 is LNHDA and CDR2 SQIVND (reference sequence). This CDR3 has 16 residues. V lost 3 bases, J lost 5 bases, and 9 bases stayed unmatched. The CDR3 coding sequence is TGTGCCAGTAGTATCCGAACGGGACAGGGCGAAGATACGCAGTATTTT. Protein: CASSIRTGQGEDTQYF.

The table lists this clonotype with many counts. The chain uses TRBV5-1 and TRBJ2-7, with 8 bases fitting TRBD2. Germline V gene sequence: CDR1 SGHRS, CDR2 YFSETQ. The junction had 6 bases not matched to a gene; V was cut back by 1 base and J by 3 bases. The CDR3 consists of 15 residues. CDR3 DNA: TGCGCCAGCAGCTTGTCAAGCGGGAGTAACTACGAGCAGTACTTC. Its protein is CASSLSSGSNYEQYF. Together with reference TRBV5-1 and TRBJ2-7, the CDR3 gives the full variable domain: KAGVTQTPRYLIKTRGQQVTLSCSPISGHRSVSWYQQTPGQGLQFLFEYFSETQRNKGNFPGRFSGRQFSNSRSEMNVSTLELGDSALYLCASSLSSGSNYEQYFGPGTRLTVT.

There are a few counts of this clonotype. The chain recombines TRBV20-1 with TRBJ2-5; D uncertain. The germline V and J ends were trimmed by 3 bases and 4 bases, with 9 bases remaining between them. This CDR3 region has 12 residues. Germline values: CDR1 DFQATT, CDR2 SNEGSKA (reference sequence). Here the CDR3 DNA reads TGCAGTGCTAGGACGAAGGCAGAGACCCAGTACTTC. Translation: CSARTKAETQYF.

The table lists this clonotype with a few counts. The genes are TRBV29-1 and TRBJ2-7; D is uncertain. Germline assignment: CDR1 SQVTM and CDR2 ANQGSEA. The CDR3 runs to 12 residues. Trimming took 6 bases from V and 3 from J, leaving 12 bases between them. The DNA of the CDR3 is TGCAGCGTGGGTGGAACGCTCTACGAGCAGTACTTC. It translates to CSVGGTLYEQYF.

This clonotype was counted at least ten times. The chain has TRBV5-1 and TRBJ1-1; D gene unclear. The V and J ends lost 4 bases and 3 bases respectively, with 16 bases between them. Germline lookup yields CDR1 SGHRS and CDR2 YFSETQ. The length of the CDR3 is 15 residues. The chain's CDR3 is CASSPVQGSYTEAFF. In DNA, the CDR3 is TGCGCCAGCAGCCCCGTGCAAGGGAGCTACACTGAAGCTTTCTTT.

This clonotype has only a few counts. The CDR3 DNA reads TGTGCCAGCAGTCTCGGGTTCAATCAGCCCCAGCATTTT. Amino acid sequence: CASSLGFNQPQHF. The chain couples TRBV12-3 or TRBV12-4 to TRBJ1-5; D unresolved. V dropped 5 bases and J dropped 3 bases, with 8 bases sitting between them. The CDR3 covers 13 residues.

In this sample, this clonotype turned up a few times. The genes are TRBV11-2 and TRBJ1-4; D unresolved. Trimming cost V 5 bases and J 10 bases, with 14 bases left between them. CDR3 length: 13 residues. CDR1 is SGHAT and CDR2 is FQNNGV in the germline V gene. The CDR3 reads CASSPRETGKLFF. The CDR3 nucleotides read TGTGCCAGCAGCCCCCGGGAGACGGGAAAACTGTTTTTT.

This clonotype occurred many times. This rearrangement joins TRBV10-3 to TRBJ2-3; D might be TRBD2 (5 bases). Germline V gene data show CDR1 as ENHRY and CDR2 as SYGVKD. This CDR3 is built from 15 residues. V lost 8 bases, J lost 2 bases, and 17 bases lay in between. For the CDR3, the DNA is TGTGCCATCGGGAGAGGAGAGGCGAACACAGATACGCAGTATTTT. As protein: CAIGRGEANTDTQYF.

The rearrangement joins TRBV20-1 to TRBJ2-7; 7 bases are a match to TRBD1. With V trimmed by 5 bases and J by 0 bases, 7 bases remained unmatched. Germline CDR1 DFQATT, CDR2 SNEGSKA (reference sequence). The CDR3 runs 14 residues. The CDR3 loop is CSARQGPLSYEQYF. The DNA of the CDR3 is TGCAGTGCTCGACAGGGACCCCTCTCCTACGAGCAGTACTTC.

This clonotype showed up just a few times. The rearrangement joins TRBV28 to TRBJ2-5; no clear D gene. From germline, CDR1 is MDHEN and CDR2 SYDVKM. The CDR3 runs 13 residues. The V and J ends lost 7 bases and 3 bases respectively, with 12 bases between them. CDR3 in amino acids: CASTPAREETQYF. The CDR3 DNA reads TGTGCCAGCACCCCGGCGAGAGAAGAGACCCAGTACTTC.

This clonotype was counted many times. The V call is TRBV29-1, the J call TRBJ2-1; D is ambiguous. V was trimmed by 7 bases and J by 2 bases, leaving 9 bases between them. The CDR3 is made up of 12 amino acids. Germline lookup yields CDR1 SQVTM and CDR2 ANQGSEA. The CDR3 DNA is TGCAGCGCGACCCCGACCTACAATGAGCAGTTCTTC. The encoded protein is CSATPTYNEQFF.

The chain recombines TRBV13 with TRBJ2-7, with TRBD2 matching over 11 bases. Germline V gives CDR1 PRHDT, CDR2 FYEKMQ (reference sequence). This CDR3 is built from 15 residues. The V segment lost 4 bases and the J segment 2 bases; nucleotides outside the gene matches: 4. The CDR3 DNA follows: TGTGCCAGCAGCTCTGGGACTAGCGGAACCTACGAGCAGTACTTC. Protein product: CASSSGTSGTYEQYF.